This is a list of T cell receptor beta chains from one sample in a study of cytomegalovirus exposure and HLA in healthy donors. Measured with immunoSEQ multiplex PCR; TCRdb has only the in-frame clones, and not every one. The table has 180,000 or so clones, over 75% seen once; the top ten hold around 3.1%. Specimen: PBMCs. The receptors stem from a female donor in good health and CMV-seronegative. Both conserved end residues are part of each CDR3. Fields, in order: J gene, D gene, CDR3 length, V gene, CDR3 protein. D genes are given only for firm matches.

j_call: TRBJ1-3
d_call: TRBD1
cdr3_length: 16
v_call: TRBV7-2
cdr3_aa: CASSFNRGVSGNTIYF

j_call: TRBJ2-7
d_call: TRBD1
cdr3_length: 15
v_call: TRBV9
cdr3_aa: CASSPRDRVSLEQYF

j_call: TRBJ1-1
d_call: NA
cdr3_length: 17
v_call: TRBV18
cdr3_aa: CASSPLPEGAARTEAFF

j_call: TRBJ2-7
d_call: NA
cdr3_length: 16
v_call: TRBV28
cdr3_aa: CASCPLDTTSSYEQYF

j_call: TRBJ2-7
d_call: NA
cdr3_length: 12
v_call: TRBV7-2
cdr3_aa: CASSYRGGEQYF

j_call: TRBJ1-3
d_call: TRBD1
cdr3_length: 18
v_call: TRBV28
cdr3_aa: CASTLRGTASASGNTIYF

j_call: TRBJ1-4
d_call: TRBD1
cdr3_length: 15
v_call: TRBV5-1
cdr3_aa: CASSDRGRTNEKLFF

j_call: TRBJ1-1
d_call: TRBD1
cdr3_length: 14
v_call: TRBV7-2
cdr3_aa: CASSQTGQNTEAFF

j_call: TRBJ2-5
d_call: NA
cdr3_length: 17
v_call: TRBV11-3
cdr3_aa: CASSLAGRRGADETQYF

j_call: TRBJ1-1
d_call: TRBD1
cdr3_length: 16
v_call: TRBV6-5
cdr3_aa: CASSYWGTGDNTEAFF

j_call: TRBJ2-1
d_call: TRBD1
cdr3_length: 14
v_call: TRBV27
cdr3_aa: CASSPGTEYNEQFF

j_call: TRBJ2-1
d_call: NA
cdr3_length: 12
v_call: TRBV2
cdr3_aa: CASSEVVAEQFF

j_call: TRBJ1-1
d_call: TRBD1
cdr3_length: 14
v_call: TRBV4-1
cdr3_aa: CASSHMDRDTEAFF

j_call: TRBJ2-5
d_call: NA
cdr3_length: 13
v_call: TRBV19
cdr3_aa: CASSPAGIETQYF

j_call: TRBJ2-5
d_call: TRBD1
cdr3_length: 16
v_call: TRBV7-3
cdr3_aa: CASSLGGQGGQETQYF

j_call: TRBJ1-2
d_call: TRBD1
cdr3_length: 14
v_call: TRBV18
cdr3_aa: CASSRSQGNDGYTF

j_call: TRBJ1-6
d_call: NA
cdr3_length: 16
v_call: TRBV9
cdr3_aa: CASSVAEGPPNSPLHF

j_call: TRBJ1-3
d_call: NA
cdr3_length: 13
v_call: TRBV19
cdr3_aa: CASRNFSGNTIYF

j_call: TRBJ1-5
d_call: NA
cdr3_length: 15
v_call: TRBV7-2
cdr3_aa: CASSLRAGWVQPQHF

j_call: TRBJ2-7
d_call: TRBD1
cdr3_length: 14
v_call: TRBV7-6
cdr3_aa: CASSQRQGANEQYF

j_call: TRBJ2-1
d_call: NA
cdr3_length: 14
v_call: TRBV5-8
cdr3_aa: CASSLVYSYNEQFF

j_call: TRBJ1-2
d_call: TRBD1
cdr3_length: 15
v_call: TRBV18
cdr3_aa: CASSPGTGGGYGYTF

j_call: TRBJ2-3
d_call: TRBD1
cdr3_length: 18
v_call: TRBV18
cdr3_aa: CASSPRGGSTISTDTQYF

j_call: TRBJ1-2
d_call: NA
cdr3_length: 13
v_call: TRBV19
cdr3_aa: CASSIGTGNGYTF

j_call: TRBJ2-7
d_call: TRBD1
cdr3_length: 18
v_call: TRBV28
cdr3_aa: CASSLAGQGAGSTYEQYF

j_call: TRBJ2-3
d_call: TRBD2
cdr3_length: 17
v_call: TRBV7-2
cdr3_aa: CASSPGGAGARSDTQYF

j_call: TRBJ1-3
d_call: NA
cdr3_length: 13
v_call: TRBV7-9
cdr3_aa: CASSSNGRNTIYF

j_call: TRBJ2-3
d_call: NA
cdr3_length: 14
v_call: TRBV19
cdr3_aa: CASTTTTSTDTQYF

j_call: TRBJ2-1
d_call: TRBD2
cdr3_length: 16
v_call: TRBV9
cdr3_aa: CASSPRAGGRYNEQFF

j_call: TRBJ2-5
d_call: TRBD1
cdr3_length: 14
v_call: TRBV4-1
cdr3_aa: CASSQSGGRETQYF

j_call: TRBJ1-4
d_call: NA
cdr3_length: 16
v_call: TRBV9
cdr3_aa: CASSVHVLAGAEKLFF

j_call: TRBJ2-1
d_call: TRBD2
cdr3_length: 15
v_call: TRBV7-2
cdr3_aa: CASSLVLAGNNEQFF

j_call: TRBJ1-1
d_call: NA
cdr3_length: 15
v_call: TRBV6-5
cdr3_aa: CASSYSGGLGTEAFF

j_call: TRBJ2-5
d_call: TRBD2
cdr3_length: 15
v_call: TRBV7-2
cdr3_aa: CASSPSAGGRETQYF

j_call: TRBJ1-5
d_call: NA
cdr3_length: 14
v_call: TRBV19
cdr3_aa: CASRGGDGNQPQHF

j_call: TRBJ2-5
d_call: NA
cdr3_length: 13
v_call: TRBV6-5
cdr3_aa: CASSQTRKETQYF

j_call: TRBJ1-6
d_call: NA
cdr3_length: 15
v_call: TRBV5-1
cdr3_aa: CASSSGGDLDSPLHF

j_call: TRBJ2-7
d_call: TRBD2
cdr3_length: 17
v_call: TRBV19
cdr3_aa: CASSMALAGGHLYEQYF

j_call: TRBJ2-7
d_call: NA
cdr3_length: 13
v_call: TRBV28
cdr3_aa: CASSTNGGDEQYF